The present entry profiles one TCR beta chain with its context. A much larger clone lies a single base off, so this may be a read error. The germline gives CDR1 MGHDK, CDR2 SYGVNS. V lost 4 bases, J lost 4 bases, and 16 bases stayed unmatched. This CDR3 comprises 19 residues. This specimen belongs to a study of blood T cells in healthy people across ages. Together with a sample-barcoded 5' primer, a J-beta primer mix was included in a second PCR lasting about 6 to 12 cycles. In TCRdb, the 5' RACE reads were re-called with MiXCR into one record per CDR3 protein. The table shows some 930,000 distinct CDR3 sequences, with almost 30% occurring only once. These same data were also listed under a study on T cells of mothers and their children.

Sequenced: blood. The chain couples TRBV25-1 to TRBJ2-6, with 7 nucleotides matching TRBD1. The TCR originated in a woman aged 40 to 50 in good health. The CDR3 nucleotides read TGTGCCAGCAGTGTGGCCCCGGGACAGAGTCCGGAAGGGGCCAACGTCCTGACTTTC. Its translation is CASSVAPGQSPEGANVLTF.